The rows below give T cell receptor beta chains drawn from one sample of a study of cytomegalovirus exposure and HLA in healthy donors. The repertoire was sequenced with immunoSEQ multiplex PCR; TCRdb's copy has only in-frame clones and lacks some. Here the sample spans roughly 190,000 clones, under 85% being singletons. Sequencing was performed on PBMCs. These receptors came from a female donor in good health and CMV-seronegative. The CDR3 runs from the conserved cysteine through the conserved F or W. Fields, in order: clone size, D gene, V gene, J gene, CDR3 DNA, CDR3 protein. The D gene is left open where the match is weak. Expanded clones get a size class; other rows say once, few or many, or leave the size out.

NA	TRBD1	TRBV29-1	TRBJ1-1	TGCAGCGTTGATGGGGACAGGGGGACTGAAGCTTTCTTT	CSVDGDRGTEAFF
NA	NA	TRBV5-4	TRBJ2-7	TGTGCCAGCAGTCTAACAGACGAGCAGTACTTC	CASSLTDEQYF
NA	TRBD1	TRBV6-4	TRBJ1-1	TGTGCCAGCAGTCCGCGGACAGGGAACACTGAAGCTTTCTTT	CASSPRTGNTEAFF
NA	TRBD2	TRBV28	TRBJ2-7	TGTGCCAGCAGTCCGGGGACTAGCGGGAGTTACGAGCAGTACTTC	CASSPGTSGSYEQYF
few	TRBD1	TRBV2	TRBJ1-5	TGTGCCAGCGAATTCGACAGGGGGTTCAGTCAGCCCCAGCATTTT	CASEFDRGFSQPQHF
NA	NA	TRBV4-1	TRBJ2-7	TGCGCCAGCAGCCAAGGGGCAGGGCTTACCGGGGAGCAGTACTTC	CASSQGAGLTGEQYF
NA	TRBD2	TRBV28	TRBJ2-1	TGTGCCAGCAGTCGTGGAGGAGCGGGACTCAATGAGCAGTTCTTC	CASSRGGAGLNEQFF
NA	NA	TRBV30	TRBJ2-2	TGTGCCTGGACTACCCGGCGCGGGAACACCGGGGAGCTGTTTTTT	CAWTTRRGNTGELFF
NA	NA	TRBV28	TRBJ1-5	TGTGCCAGCAGTTTGGGCAGGGGCGCTCAGCCCCAGCATTTT	CASSLGRGAQPQHF
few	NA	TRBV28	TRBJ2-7	TGTGCCAGCAGTTTTAACCTAGCCCCATACGAGCAGTACTTC	CASSFNLAPYEQYF
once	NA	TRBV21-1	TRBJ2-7	TGTGCCAGCAGCCTCCGACTCGGGGGTGGTTTGGCGCCCTACGAGCAGTACTTC	CASSLRLGGGLAPYEQYF
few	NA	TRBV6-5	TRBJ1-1	TGTGCCAGCACGCAGGTTATGAACACTGAAGCTTTCTTT	CASTQVMNTEAFF
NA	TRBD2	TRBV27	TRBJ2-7	TGTGCCAGCAGTCAGCTGCCGGGGCGGGGGGCCTACGAGCAGTACTTC	CASSQLPGRGAYEQYF
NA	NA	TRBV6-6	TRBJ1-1	TGTGCCACCACTTTGGGGGGAGGGAACACTGAAGCTTTCTTT	CATTLGGGNTEAFF
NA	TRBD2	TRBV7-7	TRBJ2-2	TGTGCTAGCAGCCACGGGACTAGCGGAGGAAACACCGGGGAGCTGTTTTTT	CASSHGTSGGNTGELFF
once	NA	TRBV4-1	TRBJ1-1	TGCGCCAGCAGCCAAGAGCCGCGGGGAAGCACTGAAGCTTTCTTT	CASSQEPRGSTEAFF
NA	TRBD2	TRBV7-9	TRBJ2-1	TGTGCCAGCATCCTCCTAGCGGCGGGCGAGCAGTTCTTC	CASILLAAGEQFF
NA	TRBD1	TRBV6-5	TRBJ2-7	TGTGCCAGCAGTTCCGCAGGGGGCCGCTACGGGCAGTACTTC	CASSSAGGRYGQYF
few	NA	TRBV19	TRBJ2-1	TGTGCCAGTAATAACCGGGAGTATTCATACAATGAGCAGTTCTTC	CASNNREYSYNEQFF
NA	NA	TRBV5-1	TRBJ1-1	TGCGCCAGCAGCGAAATCGGGGGGAACACTGAAGCTTTCTTT	CASSEIGGNTEAFF
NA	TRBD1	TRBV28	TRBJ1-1	TGTGCCAGCAACGAGGACAGGGGCTTTGGCACTGAAGCTTTCTTT	CASNEDRGFGTEAFF
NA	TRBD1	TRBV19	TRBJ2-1	TGTGCCAGTACCTTAGGGGCAAGACAGGGGTTCAATGAGCAGTTCTTC	CASTLGARQGFNEQFF
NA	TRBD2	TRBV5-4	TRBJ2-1	TGTGCCAGCAGCCCCGGACTAGTGGGTAATGAGCAGTTCTTC	CASSPGLVGNEQFF
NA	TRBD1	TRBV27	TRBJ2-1	TGTGCCAGCAGTTTACGGACAGGGGATAACAATGAGCAGTTCTTC	CASSLRTGDNNEQFF
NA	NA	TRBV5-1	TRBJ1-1	TGCGCCAGCAGCCTCGGCGGGAACACTGAAGCTTTCTTT	CASSLGGNTEAFF
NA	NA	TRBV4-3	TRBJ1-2	TGCGCCAGCAGCCAAGAGATAAGAGGCTATGGCTACACCTTC	CASSQEIRGYGYTF
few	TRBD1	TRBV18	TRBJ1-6	TGTGCCAGCTCACCTCGGGACAGTGATTCACCCCTCCACTTT	CASSPRDSDSPLHF
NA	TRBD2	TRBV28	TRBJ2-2	TGTGCCAGCAGTCCACTAGCGGGGAGAATTTTGAACACCGGGGAGCTGTTTTTT	CASSPLAGRILNTGELFF
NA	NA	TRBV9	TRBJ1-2	TGTGCCAGCAGCGTAGTCGCAGGGCTCCCTATGGATGGCTACACCTTC	CASSVVAGLPMDGYTF
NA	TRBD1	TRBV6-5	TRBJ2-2	TGTGCCAGCATTGGACAGGGGCCCGGGGAGCTGTTTTTT	CASIGQGPGELFF
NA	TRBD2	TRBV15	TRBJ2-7	TGTGCCACCAGCAGCGCGTTTGCGGGAGAGGTTGAGCAGTACTTC	CATSSAFAGEVEQYF
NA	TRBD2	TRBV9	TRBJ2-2	TGTGCCAGCAGCGTATCCCAGGCTAGCGGAGTGAGGGGGCTGTTTTTT	CASSVSQASGVRGLFF
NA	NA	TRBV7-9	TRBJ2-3	TGTGCCAGCAGTTTTATTAGCTCAAGCACAGATACGCAGTATTTT	CASSFISSSTDTQYF
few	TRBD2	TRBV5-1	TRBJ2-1	TGCGCCAGCAGCGGTTCGGGGGGGAAGTACAATGAGCAGTTCTTC	CASSGSGGKYNEQFF
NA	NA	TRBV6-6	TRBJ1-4	TGTGCCAGCAGTTATAGCGGGTTGGGTGGTGAAAAACTGTTTTTT	CASSYSGLGGEKLFF
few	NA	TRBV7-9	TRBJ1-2	TGTGCCAGCAGCTTTGGCCAGGGCCATGGCTACACCTTC	CASSFGQGHGYTF
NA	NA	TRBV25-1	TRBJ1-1	TGTGCCAGCATACTCCTACAGGGATGGGATACTGAAGCTTTCTTT	CASILLQGWDTEAFF
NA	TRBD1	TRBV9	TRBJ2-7	TGTGCCAGCAGCCCAGGACAGGGTACCTACGAGCAGTACTTC	CASSPGQGTYEQYF
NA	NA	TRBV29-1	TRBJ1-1	TGCAGCGCTCTGTTAAGACAGAACACTGAAGCTTTCTTT	CSALLRQNTEAFF
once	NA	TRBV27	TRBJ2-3	TGTGCCAGCAGTTTGCGGCAGCGCACAGATACGCAGTATTTT	CASSLRQRTDTQYF
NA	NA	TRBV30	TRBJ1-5	TGTGCCTGGAGGGAGGGACTGACTAAAGGTCCCCAGCATTTT	CAWREGLTKGPQHF
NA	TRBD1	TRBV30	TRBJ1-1	TGTGCCTGGAGTAAACCGGGACAGGTAAAGGACACTGAAGCTTTCTTT	CAWSKPGQVKDTEAFF
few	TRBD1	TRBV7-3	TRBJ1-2	TGTGCCAGCAGCGTCGGGACAGGGAGCTATGGCTACACCTTC	CASSVGTGSYGYTF
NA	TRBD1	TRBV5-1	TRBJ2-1	TGCGCCAGCAGCAGAACCGGGACAGGGCACTTTGAGCAGTTCTTC	CASSRTGTGHFEQFF
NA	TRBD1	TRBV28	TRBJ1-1	TGTGCCAGCACCTCTGGACAGGGGGCTCTGGGCACTGAAGCTTTCTTT	CASTSGQGALGTEAFF
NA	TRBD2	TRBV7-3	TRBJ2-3	TGTGCCAGCAGCTCACCCGGGACTAGCGGAGGAATCACAGATACGCAGTATTTT	CASSSPGTSGGITDTQYF
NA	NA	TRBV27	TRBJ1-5	TGTGCCAGCAGTTCGGGCAATCAGCCCCAGCATTTT	CASSSGNQPQHF